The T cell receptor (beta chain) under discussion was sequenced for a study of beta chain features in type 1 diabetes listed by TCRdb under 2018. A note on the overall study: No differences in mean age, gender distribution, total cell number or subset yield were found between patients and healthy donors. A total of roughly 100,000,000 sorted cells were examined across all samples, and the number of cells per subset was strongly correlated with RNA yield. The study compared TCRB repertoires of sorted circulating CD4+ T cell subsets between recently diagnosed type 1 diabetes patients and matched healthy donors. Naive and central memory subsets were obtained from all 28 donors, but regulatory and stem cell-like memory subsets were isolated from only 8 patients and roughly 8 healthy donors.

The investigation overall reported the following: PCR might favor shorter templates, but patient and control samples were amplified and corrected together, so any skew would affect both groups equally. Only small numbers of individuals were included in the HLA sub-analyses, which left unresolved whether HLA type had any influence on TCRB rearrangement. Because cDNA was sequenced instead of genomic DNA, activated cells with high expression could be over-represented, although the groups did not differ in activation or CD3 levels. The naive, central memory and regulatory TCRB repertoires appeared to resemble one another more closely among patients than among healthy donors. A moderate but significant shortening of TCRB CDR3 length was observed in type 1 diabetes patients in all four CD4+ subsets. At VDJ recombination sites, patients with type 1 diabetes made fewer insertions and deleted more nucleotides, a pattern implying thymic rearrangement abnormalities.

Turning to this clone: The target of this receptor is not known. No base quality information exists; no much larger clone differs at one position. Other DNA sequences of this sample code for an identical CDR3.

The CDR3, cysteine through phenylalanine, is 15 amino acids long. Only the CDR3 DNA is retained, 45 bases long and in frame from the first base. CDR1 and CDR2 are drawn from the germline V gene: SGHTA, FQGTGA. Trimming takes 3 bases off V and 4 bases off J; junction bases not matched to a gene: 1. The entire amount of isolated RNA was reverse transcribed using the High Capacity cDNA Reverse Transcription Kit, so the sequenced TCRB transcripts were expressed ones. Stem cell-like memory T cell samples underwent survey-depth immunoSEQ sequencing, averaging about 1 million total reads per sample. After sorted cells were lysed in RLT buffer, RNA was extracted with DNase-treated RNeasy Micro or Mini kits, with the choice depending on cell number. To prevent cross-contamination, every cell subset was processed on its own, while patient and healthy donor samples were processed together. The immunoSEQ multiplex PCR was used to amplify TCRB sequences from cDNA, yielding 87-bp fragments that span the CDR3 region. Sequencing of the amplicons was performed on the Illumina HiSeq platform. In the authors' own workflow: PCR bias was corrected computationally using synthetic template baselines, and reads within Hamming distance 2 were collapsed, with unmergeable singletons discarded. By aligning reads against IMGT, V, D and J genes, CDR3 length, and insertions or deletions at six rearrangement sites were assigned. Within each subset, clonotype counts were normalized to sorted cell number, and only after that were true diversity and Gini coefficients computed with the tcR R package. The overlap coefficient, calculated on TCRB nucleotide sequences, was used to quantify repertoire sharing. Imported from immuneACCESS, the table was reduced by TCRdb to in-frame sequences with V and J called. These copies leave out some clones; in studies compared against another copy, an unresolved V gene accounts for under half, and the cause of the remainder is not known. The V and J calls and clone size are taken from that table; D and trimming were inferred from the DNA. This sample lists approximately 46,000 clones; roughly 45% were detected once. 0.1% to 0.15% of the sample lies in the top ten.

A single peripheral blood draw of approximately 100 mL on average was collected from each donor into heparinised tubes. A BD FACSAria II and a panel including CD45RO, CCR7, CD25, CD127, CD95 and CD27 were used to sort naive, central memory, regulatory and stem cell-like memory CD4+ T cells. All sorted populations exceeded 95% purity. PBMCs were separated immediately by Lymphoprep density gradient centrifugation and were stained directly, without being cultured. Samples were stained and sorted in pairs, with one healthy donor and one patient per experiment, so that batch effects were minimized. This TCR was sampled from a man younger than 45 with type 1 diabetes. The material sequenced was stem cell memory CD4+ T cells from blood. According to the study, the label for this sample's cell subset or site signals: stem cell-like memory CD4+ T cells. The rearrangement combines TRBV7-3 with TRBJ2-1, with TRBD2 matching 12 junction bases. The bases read TGTGCCAGCAGCTTCGGACTAGCGGGATACAATGAGCAGTTCTTC. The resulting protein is CASSFGLAGYNEQFF.